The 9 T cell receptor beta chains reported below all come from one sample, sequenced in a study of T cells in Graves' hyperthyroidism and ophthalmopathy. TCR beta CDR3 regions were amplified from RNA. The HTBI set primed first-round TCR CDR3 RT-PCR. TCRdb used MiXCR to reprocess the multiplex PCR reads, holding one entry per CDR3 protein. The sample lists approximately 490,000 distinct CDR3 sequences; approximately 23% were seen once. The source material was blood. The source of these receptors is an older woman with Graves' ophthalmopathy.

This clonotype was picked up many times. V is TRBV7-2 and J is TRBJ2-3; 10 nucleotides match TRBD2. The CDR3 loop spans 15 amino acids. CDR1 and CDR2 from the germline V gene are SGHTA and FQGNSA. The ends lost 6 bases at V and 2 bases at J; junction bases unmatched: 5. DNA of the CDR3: TGTGCCAGCAGACGGACTAGCGGTTTCACAGATACGCAGTATTTT. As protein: CASRRTSGFTDTQYF.

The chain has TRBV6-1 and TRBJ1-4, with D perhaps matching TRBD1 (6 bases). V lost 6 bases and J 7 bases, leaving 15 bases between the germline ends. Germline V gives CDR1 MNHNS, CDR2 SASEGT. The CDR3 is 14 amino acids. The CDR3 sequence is CASRTGSRSEKLFF. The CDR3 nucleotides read TGTGCCAGCAGGACAGGTTCGAGGAGTGAAAAACTGTTTTTT.

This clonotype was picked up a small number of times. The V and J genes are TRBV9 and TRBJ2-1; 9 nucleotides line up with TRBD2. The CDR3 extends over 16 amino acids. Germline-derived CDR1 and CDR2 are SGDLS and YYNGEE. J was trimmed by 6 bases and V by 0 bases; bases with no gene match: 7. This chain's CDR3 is CASSVALGGRANEQFF. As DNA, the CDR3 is TGTGCCAGCAGCGTAGCTTTGGGCGGGAGGGCCAATGAGCAGTTCTTC. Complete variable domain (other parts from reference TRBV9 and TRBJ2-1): DSGVTQTPKHLITATGQRVTLRCSPRSGDLSVYWYQQSLDQGLQFLIQYYNGEERAKGNILERFSAQQFPDLHSELNLSSLELGDSALYFCASSVALGGRANEQFFGPGTRLTVL.

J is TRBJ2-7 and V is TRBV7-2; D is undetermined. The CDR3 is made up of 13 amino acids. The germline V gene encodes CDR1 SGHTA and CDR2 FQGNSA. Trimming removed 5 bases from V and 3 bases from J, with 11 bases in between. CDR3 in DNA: TGTGCCAGCAGCGCCGTCGACGGCTACGAGCAGTACTTC. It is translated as CASSAVDGYEQYF.

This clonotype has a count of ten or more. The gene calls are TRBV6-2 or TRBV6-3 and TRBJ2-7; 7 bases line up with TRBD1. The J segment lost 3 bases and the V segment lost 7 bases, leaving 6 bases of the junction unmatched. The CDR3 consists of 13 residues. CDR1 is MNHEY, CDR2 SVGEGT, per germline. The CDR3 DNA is TGTGCCAGCACTCCGGGACAGCTCTACGAGCAGTACTTC. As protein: CASTPGQLYEQYF.

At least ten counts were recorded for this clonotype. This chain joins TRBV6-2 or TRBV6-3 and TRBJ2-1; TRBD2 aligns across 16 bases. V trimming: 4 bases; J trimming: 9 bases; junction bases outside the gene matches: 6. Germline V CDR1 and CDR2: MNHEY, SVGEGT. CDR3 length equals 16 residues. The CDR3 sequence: CASSFGTSGRDSEQFF. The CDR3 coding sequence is TGTGCCAGCAGTTTCGGGACTAGCGGGAGGGATAGTGAGCAGTTCTTC.

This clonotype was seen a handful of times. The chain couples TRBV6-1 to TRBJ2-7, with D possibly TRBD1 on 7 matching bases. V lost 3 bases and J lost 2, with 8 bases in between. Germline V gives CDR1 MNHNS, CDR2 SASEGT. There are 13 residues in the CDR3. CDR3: CASSDRGAYEQYF. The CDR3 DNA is TGTGCCAGCAGTGACAGGGGGGCCTACGAGCAGTACTTC.

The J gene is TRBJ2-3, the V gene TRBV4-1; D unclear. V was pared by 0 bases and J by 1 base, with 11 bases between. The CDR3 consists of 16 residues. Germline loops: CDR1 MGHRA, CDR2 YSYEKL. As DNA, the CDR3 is TGCGCCAGCAGCCAAGATTCAAGCTTTGGCACAGATACGCAGTATTTT. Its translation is CASSQDSSFGTDTQYF.

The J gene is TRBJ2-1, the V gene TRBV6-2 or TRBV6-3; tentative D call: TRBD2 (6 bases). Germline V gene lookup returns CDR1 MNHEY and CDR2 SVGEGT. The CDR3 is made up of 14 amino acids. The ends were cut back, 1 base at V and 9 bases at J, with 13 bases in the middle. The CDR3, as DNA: TGTGCCAGCAGTTACTATCCCGGGCGGGGTGAGCAGTTCTTC. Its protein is CASSYYPGRGEQFF.